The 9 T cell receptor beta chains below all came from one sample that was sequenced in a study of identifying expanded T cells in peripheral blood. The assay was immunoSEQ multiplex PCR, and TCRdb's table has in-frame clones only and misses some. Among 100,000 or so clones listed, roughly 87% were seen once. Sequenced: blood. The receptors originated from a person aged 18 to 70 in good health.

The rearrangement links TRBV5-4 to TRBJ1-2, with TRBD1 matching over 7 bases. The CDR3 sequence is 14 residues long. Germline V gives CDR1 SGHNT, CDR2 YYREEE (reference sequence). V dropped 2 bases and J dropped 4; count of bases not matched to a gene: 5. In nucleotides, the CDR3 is TGTGCCAGCAGCTTCACAGGGGCGGGCTATGGCTACACCTTC. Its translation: CASSFTGAGYGYTF.

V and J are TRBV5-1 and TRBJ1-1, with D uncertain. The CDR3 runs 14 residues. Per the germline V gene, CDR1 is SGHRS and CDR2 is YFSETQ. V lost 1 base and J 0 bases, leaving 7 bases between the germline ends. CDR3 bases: TGCGCCAGCAGCTTGAGGGTCATGAACACTGAAGCTTTCTTT. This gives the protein CASSLRVMNTEAFF.

The CDR3 sequence: CASSDRLLDYTF. For the CDR3, the DNA is TGTGCCAGCAGCGACCGACTTTTGGACTACACCTTC. V and J are TRBV6-5 and TRBJ1-2; no definite D call. CDR3 size: 12 residues. CDR1 and CDR2 from the germline V gene are MNHEY and SVGAGI. V was clipped by 6 bases and J by 10 bases, with 15 bases between them.

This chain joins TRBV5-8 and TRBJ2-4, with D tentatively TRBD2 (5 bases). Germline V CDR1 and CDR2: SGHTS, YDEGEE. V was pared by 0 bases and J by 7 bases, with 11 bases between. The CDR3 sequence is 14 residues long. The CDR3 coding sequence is TGTGCCAGCAGCTTGGGGGGTGCGGGTAACATTCAGTACTTC. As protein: CASSLGGAGNIQYF.

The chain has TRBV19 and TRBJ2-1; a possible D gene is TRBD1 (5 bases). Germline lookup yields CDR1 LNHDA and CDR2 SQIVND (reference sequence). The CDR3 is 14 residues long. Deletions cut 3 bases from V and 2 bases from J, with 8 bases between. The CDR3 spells CASSIVGPYNEQFF. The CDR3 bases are TGTGCCAGTAGTATCGTGGGGCCCTACAATGAGCAGTTCTTC.

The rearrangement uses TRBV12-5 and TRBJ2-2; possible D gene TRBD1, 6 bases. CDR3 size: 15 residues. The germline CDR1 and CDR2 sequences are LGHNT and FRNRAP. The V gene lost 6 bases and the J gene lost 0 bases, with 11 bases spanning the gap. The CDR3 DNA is TGTGCTAGTGGCCGTGGACAGACGAACACCGGGGAGCTGTTTTTT. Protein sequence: CASGRGQTNTGELFF.

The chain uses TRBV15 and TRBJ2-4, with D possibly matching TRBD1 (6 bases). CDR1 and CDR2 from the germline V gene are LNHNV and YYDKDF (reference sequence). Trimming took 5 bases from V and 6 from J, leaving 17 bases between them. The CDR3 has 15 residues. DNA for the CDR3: TGTGCCACCAGCGCAGACCGGGACACCCGAAACATTCAGTACTTC. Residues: CATSADRDTRNIQYF.

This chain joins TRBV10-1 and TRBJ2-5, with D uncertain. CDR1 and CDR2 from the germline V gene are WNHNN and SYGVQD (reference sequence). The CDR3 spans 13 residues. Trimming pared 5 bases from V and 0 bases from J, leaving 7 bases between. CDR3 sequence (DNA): TGCGCCAGCAGTTCTCAGTACCAAGAGACCCAGTACTTC. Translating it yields CASSSQYQETQYF.

The CDR3 sequence is CASSWGARNEQFF. The CDR3 nucleotides are TGTGCCAGCAGCTGGGGGGCTAGAAATGAGCAGTTCTTC. The chain uses TRBV7-9 and TRBJ2-1; the D gene could be TRBD1 or TRBD2 (6 bases each). Germline lookup yields CDR1 SEHNR and CDR2 FQNEAQ (reference sequence). This CDR3 comprises 13 residues. V gave up 4 bases and J gave up 7 bases, with 11 bases separating them.